The clone carrying this T cell receptor beta chain was counted only a few times. This sample is drawn from a study of blood T cell repertoires in COVID-19. Study summary: Collection of acute and convalescent COVID-19 samples took place in the United States, Italy and Spain. PBMCs, B-cell-depleted T cells, or T cells provided the cDNA or gDNA that made up the material.

Losses at the gene ends were 3 bases for V and 3 bases for J; bases not matched to a gene: 3. Germline V gene lookup returns CDR1 LNHDA and CDR2 SQIVND (reference sequence). This CDR3 contains 14 residues. Under the authors' procedure: It was from reference gene primer amplification that nucleated cell counts were estimated. TCRdb's table, derived via immunoSEQ multiplex PCR, lists solely in-frame clones and lacks some. That table supplies the V and J calls and clone size; D and trimming were determined from the DNA. The table lists roughly 70,000 clones, about four fifths of them singletons. The chain joins TRBV19 to TRBJ2-7; 9 bases map to TRBD1. This TCR was sampled from a human donor in a cohort sampled during active COVID-19. The sequencing input was peripheral blood. The CDR3: CASSIGQGNYEQYF. For the CDR3, the DNA is TGTGCCAGTAGTATTGGACAGGGGAACTACGAGCAGTACTTC. Variable domain in full (rest from reference TRBV19 and TRBJ2-7): DGGITQSPKYLFRKEGQNVTLSCEQNLNHDAMYWYRQDPGQGLRLIYYSQIVNDFQKGDIAEGYSVSREKKESFPLTVTSAQKNPTAFYLCASSIGQGNYEQYFGPGTRLTVT.